This T cell receptor (beta chain) was recovered during a study of T cells in Graves' hyperthyroidism and ophthalmopathy (dated by TCRdb to between 2018 and 2021). Turning to the overall study: Peripheral blood samples were taken at the time of initial diagnosis, prior to any treatment. Thyroid tissue and blood T-cell repertoires from six Graves' hyperthyroidism patients were also compared in the study. After blood sampling, hyperthyroidism patients were treated with methimazole at a starting dose of 30 mg daily, and ophthalmopathy patients were treated with high-dose intravenous methylprednisolone. To identify distinguishing TCR V-J signatures, a discovery cohort of about 95 patients was used, comprising some 45 with Graves' ophthalmopathy and roughly 60 with stable Graves' hyperthyroidism. The paper reports TCR Vbeta CDR3 sequencing of 140 or so peripheral blood samples: 43 ophthalmopathy, 75 to 80 hyperthyroidism and around 17 progressor patients. The approximately 98 discovery patients were randomly divided into training and test sets at a 7:3 ratio. Prospective prediction of ophthalmopathy was tested in an independent validation cohort consisting of 18 hyperthyroidism patients and more than 15 patients who later progressed to ophthalmopathy.

The TCR beta CDR3 regions were amplified from RNA transcripts. For the first round of RT-PCR on the TCR CDR3, the HTBI primer set was used together with the Qiagen OneStep RT-PCR kit. Libraries were constructed in a second round of multiplex PCR, after which size selection and purification were performed. The libraries were sequenced on an Illumina HiSeq2000 using paired-end 100 bp reads. The authors processed their data as follows. Raw data were processed with SOAPnuke, discarding reads with adapters, uncalled bases, mean Phred below 15, or no exact constant-primer or identifier match. COPE v1.2.5 was used to merge high-quality paired reads, and clonotypes were defined as unique nucleotide sequences. MiTCR v1.1 was used to align clonotypes to the IMGT TRBV, TRBD and TRBJ reference segments. Analysis was restricted to V-J combinations with a frequency above 0.0001, which covered 99.2% of repertoires. A TCS score was defined as the ratio between F50 (clonal expansion) and ExV (chaos), using BLOSUM62-based TCRdist between CDR3 peptides within each V-J. Welch's t-statistics and random forest reduced 450 to 600 V-J features to fewer than 15, which were used in a naive Bayes classifier (R e1071). The public sequencing data were trimmed at Q25 with fastp and processed into clonotypes with MiXCR by TCRdb, which kept only in-frame beta chains. Rows with one shared CDR3 protein collapse into an entry with the most common genes and DNA. The V and J calls follow TCRdb's processing rather than the paper's. The sample records a few hundred thousand distinct CDR3 sequences, more than 15% of which are singletons. Under 7.5% of the sample comes from the top ten.

This clonotype was picked up a small number of times. Its antigen remains unidentified. It has no much larger one-base neighbor in the sample; base qualities were not kept. Stable Graves' hyperthyroidism was defined as no progression to ophthalmopathy during 18 months of follow-up. Hyperthyroidism patients were newly diagnosed, with disease duration under 2 months, and aged 18 to 65 years. Patients with uncontrolled infections, other autoimmune diseases, pregnancy or lactation were excluded. Diagnoses were established on the basis of clinical symptoms, serum thyroxine and TRAb, thyroid ultrasound, and orbital computed tomography. PBMCs were isolated from approximately 10 ml of fresh peripheral blood by Ficoll-Paque density gradient centrifugation. Total RNA was extracted with Trizol reagent, and quality was checked on an Agilent 2100 Bioanalyzer. On the study overall, not on this receptor specifically: Sample size was not statistically predetermined, and investigators were not blinded to group allocation. A 13 V-J signature model separated ophthalmopathy from stable hyperthyroidism, with around 88% sensitivity and just under 84% specificity in cross-validation and 80%/75% in testing. Most expanded thyroid clonotypes (frequency above 0.001) were also detected in blood, a finding suggesting that blood repertoires may reflect thyroid immune responses. In validation, the model predicted progression to ophthalmopathy with roughly 70% sensitivity and less than 80% specificity, a median of about six months before onset.

This TCR was sampled from a young woman with Graves' hyperthyroidism. The specimen was blood.

The nucleotide sequence reads TGCGCCAGCAGCCACTCCCATGGGACATTCAATCAGCCCCAGCATTTT. The resulting protein is CASSHSHGTFNQPQHF. The V and J segments used are TRBV4-1 and TRBJ1-5; 6 matching bases give a weak D call of TRBD1. The germline V gene gives CDR1 as MGHRA and CDR2 as YSYEKL. The cysteine opens and the phenylalanine closes a CDR3 of 16 amino acids. Only the CDR3 region is kept as DNA, spanning 48 bases read in frame from base 1. V is pared back by 3 bases and J by 3 bases, with 15 bases lying between the germline termini.